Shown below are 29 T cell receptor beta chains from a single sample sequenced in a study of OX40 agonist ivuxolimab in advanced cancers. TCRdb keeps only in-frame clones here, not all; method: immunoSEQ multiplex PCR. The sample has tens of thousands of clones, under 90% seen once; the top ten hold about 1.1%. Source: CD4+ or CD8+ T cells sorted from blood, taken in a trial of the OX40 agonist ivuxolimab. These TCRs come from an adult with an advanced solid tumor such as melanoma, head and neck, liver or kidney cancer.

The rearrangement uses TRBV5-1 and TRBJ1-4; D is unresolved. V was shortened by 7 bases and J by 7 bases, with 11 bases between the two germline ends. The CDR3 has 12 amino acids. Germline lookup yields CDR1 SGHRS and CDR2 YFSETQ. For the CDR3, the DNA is TGCGCCAGCCACGCCGGGAGTGAAAAACTGTTTTTT. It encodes CASHAGSEKLFF.

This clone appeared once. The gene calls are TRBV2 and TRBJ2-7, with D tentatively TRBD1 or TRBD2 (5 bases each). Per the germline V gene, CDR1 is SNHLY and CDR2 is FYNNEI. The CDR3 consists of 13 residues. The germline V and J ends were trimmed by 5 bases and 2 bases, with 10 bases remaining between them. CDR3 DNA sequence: TGTGCCAGCAGTCCAGGGACGGCCTACGAGCAGTACTTC. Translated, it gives CASSPGTAYEQYF. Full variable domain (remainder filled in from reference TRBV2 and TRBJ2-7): EPEVTQTPSHQVTQMGQEVILRCVPISNHLYFYWYRQILGQKVEFLVSFYNNEISEKSEIFDDQFSVERPDGSNFTLKIRSTKLEDSAMYFCASSPGTAYEQYFGPGTRLTVT.

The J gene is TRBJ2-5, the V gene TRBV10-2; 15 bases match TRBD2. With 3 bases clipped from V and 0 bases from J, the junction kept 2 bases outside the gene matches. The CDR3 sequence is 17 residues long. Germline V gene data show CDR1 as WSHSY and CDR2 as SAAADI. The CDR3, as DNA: TGCGCCAGCAGTGATGGACTAGCGGGGGGGTACCAAGAGACCCAGTACTTC. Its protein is CASSDGLAGGYQETQYF.

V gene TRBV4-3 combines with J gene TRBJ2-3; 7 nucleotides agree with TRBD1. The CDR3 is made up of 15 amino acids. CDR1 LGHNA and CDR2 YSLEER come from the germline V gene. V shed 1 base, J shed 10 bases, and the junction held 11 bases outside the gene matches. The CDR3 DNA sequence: TGCGCCAGCAGCCAAGTAAGGACAGGAGAAGAGCCGCAGTATTTT. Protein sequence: CASSQVRTGEEPQYF.

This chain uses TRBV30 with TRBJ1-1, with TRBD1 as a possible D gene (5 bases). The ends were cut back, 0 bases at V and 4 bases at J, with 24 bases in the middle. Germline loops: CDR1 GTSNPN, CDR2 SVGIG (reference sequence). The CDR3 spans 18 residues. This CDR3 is CAWSVRFGGSGGATEAFF. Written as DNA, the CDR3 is TGTGCCTGGAGTGTACGGTTTGGAGGAAGCGGAGGGGCCACTGAAGCTTTCTTT. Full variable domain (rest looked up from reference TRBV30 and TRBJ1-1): SQTIHQWPATLVQPVGSPLSLECTVEGTSNPNLYWYRQAAGRGLQLLFYSVGIGQISSEVPQNLSASRPQDRQFILSSKKLLLSDSGFYLCAWSVRFGGSGGATEAFFGQGTRLTVV.

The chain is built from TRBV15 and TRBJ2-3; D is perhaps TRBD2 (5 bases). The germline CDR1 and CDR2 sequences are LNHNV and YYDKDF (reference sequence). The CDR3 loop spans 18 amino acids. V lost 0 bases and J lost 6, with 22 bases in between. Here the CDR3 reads CATSRDSLFGVESDTQYF. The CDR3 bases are TGTGCCACCAGCAGAGATTCCCTATTCGGGGTTGAGTCGGATACGCAGTATTTT.

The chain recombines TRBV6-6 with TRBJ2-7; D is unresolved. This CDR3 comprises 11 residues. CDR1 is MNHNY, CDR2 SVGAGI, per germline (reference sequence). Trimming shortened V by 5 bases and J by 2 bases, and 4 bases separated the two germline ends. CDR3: CASSTTYEQYF. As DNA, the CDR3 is TGTGCCAGCAGTACGACCTACGAGCAGTACTTC.

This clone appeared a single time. The CDR3 region has the DNA TGTGCCAGCAGCTTCGGACAGGGGATGGGTAACACTGAAGCTTTCTTT. It yields the protein CASSFGQGMGNTEAFF. V is TRBV7-9 and J is TRBJ1-1, with TRBD1 matching over 9 bases. This CDR3 region has 16 residues. CDR1 and CDR2 from the germline V gene are SEHNR and FQNEAQ (reference sequence). V trimming: 3 bases; J trimming: 2 bases; junction bases outside the gene matches: 7.

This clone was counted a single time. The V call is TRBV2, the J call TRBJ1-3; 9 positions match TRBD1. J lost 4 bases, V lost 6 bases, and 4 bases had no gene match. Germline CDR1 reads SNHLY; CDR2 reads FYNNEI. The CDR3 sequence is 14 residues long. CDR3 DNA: TGTGCCAGCAGGGGGACAGGGATAGGAAACACCATATATTTT. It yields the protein CASRGTGIGNTIYF.

The CDR3 nucleotides are TGTGCCTGGAGTCCCGGGCCCAATCGGGAGACCCAGTACTTC. Its translation is CAWSPGPNRETQYF. This chain joins TRBV30 and TRBJ2-5; D is ambiguous. The length of the CDR3 is 14 residues. Trimming pared 2 bases from V and 5 bases from J, leaving 15 bases between. CDR1 is GTSNPN, CDR2 SVGIG, per germline (reference sequence).

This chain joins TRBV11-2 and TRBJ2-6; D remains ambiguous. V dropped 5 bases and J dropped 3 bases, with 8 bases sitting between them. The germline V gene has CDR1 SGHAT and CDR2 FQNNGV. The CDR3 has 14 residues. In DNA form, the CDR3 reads TGTGCCAGCAGCCCTTGGGGTGGGGCCAACGTCCTGACTTTC. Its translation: CASSPWGGANVLTF.

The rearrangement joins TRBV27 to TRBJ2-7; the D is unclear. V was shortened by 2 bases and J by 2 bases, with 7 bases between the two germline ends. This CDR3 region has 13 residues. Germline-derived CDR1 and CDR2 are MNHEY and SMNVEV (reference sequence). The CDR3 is CASSLSPPYEQYF. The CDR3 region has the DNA TGTGCCAGCAGTTTAAGTCCCCCCTACGAGCAGTACTTC.

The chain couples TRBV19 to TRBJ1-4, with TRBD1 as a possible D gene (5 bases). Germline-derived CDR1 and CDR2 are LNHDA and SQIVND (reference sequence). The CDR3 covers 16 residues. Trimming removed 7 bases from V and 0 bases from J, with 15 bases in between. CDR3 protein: CASTQGPTPTNEKLFF. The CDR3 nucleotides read TGTGCCAGTACTCAGGGTCCCACCCCAACTAATGAAAAACTGTTTTTT.

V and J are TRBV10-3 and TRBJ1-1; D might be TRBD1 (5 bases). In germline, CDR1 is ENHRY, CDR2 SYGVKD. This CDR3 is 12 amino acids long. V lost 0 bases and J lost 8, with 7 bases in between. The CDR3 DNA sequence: TGTGCCATCAGTGAGTCGAACAGGGAAGCTTTCTTT. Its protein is CAISESNREAFF.

The CDR3 bases are TGTGCCAGCAGCCAAGATCCCGGGACAGGTAATGGCTACACCTTC. Translation: CASSQDPGTGNGYTF. The genes are TRBV4-2 and TRBJ1-2, with 8 bases lining up with TRBD1. Unmatched junction bases numbered 6, after V lost 0 bases and J lost 6 bases. Germline values: CDR1 LGHNA, CDR2 YNFKEQ. The CDR3 runs to 15 residues.

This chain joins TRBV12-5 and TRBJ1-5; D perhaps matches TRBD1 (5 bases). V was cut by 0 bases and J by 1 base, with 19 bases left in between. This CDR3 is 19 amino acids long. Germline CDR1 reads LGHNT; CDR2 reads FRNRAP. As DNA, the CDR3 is TGTGCTAGTGGTTTGGTAAGGAGGGACCCCCCGCGCAGCAATCAGCCCCAGCATTTT. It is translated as CASGLVRRDPPRSNQPQHF.

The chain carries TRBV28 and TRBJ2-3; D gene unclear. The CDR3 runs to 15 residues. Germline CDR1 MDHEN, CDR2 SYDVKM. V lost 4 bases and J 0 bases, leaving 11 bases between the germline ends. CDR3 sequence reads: CASSYPPASTDTQYF. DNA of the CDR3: TGTGCCAGCAGTTACCCCCCGGCAAGCACAGATACGCAGTATTTT. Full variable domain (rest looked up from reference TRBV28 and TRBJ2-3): DVKVTQSSRYLVKRTGEKVFLECVQDMDHENMFWYRQDPGLGLRLIYFSYDVKMKEKGDIPEGYSVSREKKERFSLILESASTNQTSMYLCASSYPPASTDTQYFGPGTRLTVL.

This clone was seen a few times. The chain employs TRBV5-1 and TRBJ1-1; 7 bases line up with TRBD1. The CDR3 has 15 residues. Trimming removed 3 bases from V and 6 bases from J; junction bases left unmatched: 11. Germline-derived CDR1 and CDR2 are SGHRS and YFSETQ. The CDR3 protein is CASSSGQIAGAEAFF. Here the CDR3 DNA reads TGCGCCAGCAGCTCGGGACAGATCGCGGGGGCTGAAGCTTTCTTT.

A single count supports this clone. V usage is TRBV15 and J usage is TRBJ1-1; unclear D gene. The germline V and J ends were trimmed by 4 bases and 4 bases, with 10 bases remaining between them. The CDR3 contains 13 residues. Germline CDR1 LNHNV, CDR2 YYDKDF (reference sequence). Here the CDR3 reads CATSIESGTEAFF. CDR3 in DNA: TGTGCCACCAGCATAGAATCCGGCACTGAAGCTTTCTTT.

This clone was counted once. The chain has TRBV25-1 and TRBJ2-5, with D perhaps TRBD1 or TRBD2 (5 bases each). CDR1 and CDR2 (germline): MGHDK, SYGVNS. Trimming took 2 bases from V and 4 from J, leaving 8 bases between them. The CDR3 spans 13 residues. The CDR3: CASSEPGLETQYF. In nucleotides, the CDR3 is TGTGCCAGCAGTGAACCGGGGCTAGAGACCCAGTACTTC. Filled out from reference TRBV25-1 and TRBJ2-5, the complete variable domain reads EADIYQTPRYLVIGTGKKITLECSQTMGHDKMYWYQQDPGMELHLIHYSYGVNSTEKGDLSSESTVSRIRTEHFPLTLESARPSHTSQYLCASSEPGLETQYFGPGTRLLVL.

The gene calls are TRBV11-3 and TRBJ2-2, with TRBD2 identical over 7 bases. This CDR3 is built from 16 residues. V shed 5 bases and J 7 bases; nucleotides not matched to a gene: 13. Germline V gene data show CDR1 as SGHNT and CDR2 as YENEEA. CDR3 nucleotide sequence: TGTGCCAGCAGCCCTAGCAAGGGCGGGGGTATCGGGGAGCTGTTTTTT. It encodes CASSPSKGGGIGELFF.

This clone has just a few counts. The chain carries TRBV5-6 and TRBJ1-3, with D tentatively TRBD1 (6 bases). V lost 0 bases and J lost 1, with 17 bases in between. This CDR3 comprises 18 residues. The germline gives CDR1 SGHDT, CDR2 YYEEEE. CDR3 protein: CASSLAGIQGQSGNTIYF. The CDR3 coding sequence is TGTGCCAGCAGCTTGGCCGGGATTCAGGGGCAATCTGGAAACACCATATATTTT.

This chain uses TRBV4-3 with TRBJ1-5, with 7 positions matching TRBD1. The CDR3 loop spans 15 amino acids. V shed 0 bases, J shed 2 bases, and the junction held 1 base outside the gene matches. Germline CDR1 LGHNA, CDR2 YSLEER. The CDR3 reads CASSQEGTGNQPQHF. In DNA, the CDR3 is TGCGCCAGCAGCCAAGAAGGGACAGGCAATCAGCCCCAGCATTTT.

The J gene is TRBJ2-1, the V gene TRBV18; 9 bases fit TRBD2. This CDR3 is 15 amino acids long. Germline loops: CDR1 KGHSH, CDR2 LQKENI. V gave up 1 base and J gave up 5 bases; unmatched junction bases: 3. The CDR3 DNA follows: TGTGCCAGCTCACCACAGCGGGGGGCGGACAATGAGCAGTTCTTC. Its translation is CASSPQRGADNEQFF. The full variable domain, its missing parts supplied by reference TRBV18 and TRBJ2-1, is NAGVMQNPRHLVRRRGQEARLRCSPMKGHSHVYWYRQLPEEGLKFMVYLQKENIIDESGMPKERFSAEFPKEGPSILRIQQVVRGDSAAYFCASSPQRGADNEQFFGPGTRLTVL.

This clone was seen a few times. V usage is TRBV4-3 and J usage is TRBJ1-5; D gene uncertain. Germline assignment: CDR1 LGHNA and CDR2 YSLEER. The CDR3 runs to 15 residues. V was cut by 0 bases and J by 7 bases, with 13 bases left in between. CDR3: CASSQEFKVGQPQHF. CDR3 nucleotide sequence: TGCGCCAGCAGCCAAGAGTTCAAGGTCGGGCAGCCCCAGCATTTT.

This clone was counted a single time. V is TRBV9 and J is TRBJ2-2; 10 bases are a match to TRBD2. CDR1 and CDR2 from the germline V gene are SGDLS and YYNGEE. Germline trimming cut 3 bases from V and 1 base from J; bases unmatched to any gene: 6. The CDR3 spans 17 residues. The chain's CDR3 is CASSAELAGGNTGELFF. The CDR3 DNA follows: TGTGCCAGCAGCGCCGAGTTAGCGGGGGGGAACACCGGGGAGCTGTTTTTT.

The CDR3 DNA follows: TGTGCCAGTAGCGGGACTTTAGCTAATGAAAAACTGTTTTTT. This codes for CASSGTLANEKLFF. The chain employs TRBV19 and TRBJ1-4, with D possibly being TRBD1 (5 bases). V dropped 6 bases and J dropped 3 bases, with 11 bases sitting between them. The length of the CDR3 is 14 residues. Germline V gene lookup returns CDR1 LNHDA and CDR2 SQIVND (reference sequence).

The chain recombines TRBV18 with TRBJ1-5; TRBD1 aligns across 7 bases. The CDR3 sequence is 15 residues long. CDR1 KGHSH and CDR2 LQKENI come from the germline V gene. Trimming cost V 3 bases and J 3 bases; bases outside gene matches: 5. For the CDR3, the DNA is TGTGCCAGCTCACCCGGGGACAGCCTCAATCAGCCCCAGCATTTT. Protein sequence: CASSPGDSLNQPQHF. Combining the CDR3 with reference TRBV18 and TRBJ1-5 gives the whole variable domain NAGVMQNPRHLVRRRGQEARLRCSPMKGHSHVYWYRQLPEEGLKFMVYLQKENIIDESGMPKERFSAEFPKEGPSILRIQQVVRGDSAAYFCASSPGDSLNQPQHFGDGTRLSIL.

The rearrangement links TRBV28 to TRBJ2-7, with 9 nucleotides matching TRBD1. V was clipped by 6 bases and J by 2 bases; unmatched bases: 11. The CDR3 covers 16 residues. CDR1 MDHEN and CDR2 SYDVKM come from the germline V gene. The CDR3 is CASSEGTGNDAYEQYF. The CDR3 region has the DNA TGTGCCAGCAGCGAAGGGACAGGGAATGATGCCTACGAGCAGTACTTC.